The 24 T cell receptor beta chains presented below share a single source sample, sequenced in a study of blood T cells in healthy people across ages. PCR was performed a second time for about 7 to 12 cycles using a sample-barcoded 5' primer and a J-beta primer mix. TCRdb recomputed calls from the 5' RACE reads with MiXCR, one row per CDR3 protein. The sample has about 640,000 distinct CDR3 sequences, under 70% seen once. Material: blood. The source of these receptors is a man aged 55 to 69 in good health.

This clonotype was seen repeatedly, ten times or more. This rearrangement joins TRBV20-1 to TRBJ2-4; the match to TRBD2 covers 8 bases. The CDR3 sequence is 14 residues long. Per the germline V gene, CDR1 is DFQATT and CDR2 is SNEGSKA (reference sequence). Germline trimming cut 5 bases from V and 2 bases from J; bases unmatched to any gene: 5. The CDR3 bases are TGCAGTGCTCCGGTTAGCGGGACCAAAAACATTCAGTACTTC. Its translation is CSAPVSGTKNIQYF.

The genes are TRBV12-3 or TRBV12-4 and TRBJ2-7; TRBD2 is a possible D gene (5 bases). Trimming took 0 bases from V and 6 from J, leaving 12 bases between them. CDR3 size: 14 residues. CDR3 sequence: CASSLAAERAEQYF. The CDR3 DNA reads as TGTGCCAGCAGTTTAGCGGCAGAGAGGGCCGAGCAGTACTTC.

The chain couples TRBV11-2 to TRBJ2-1; no clear D gene. The V end was cut by 4 bases, the J end by 4 bases, with 14 bases between. The germline gives CDR1 SGHAT, CDR2 FQNNGV. This CDR3 contains 15 residues. The CDR3 sequence is CASSSPEQYYNEQFF. CDR3 DNA: TGTGCCAGCAGCTCCCCAGAACAGTATTACAATGAGCAGTTCTTC.

This clonotype was seen a handful of times. This chain uses TRBV12-3 or TRBV12-4 with TRBJ2-7; 8 positions match TRBD1. Losses at the gene ends were 8 bases for V and 4 bases for J; bases not matched to a gene: 7. This CDR3 region has 13 residues. This CDR3 is CASGGQVKYEQYF. CDR3 bases: TGTGCCAGCGGGGGACAGGTAAAATACGAGCAGTACTTC.

The gene calls are TRBV11-2 and TRBJ2-5; 8 positions match TRBD2. The CDR3 has 15 residues. Germline V gene lookup returns CDR1 SGHAT and CDR2 FQNNGV. With V trimmed by 5 bases and J by 3 bases, 8 bases remained unmatched. CDR3 bases: TGTGCCAGCAGCCCTCCGGGACTAGGGGAAGAGACCCAGTACTTC. The encoded protein is CASSPPGLGEETQYF.

This chain's CDR3 is CSARDPGHSELFF. Here the CDR3 DNA reads TGCAGTGCTAGAGATCCGGGGCATTCGGAGCTGTTTTTT. J is TRBJ2-2 and V is TRBV20-1, with D possibly called TRBD1 or TRBD2 (5 bases each). Trimming removed 0 bases at V and 10 bases at J, with 12 bases between. This CDR3 has 13 residues. CDR1 is DFQATT and CDR2 is SNEGSKA in the germline V gene (reference sequence).

This clonotype showed up just a few times. The J gene is TRBJ1-4, the V gene TRBV12-3 or TRBV12-4; D unresolved. Trimming left V 3 bases short and J 4 bases short, with 9 bases between. There are 14 residues in the CDR3. CDR3: CASSLPRSNEKLFF. The DNA for the CDR3 is TGTGCCAGCAGTTTGCCCAGAAGTAATGAAAAACTGTTTTTT.

CDR3 coding DNA: TGTGCCAGCAGCCCGATCGGGACAGGTCAATACGAGCAGTACTTC. This sequence encodes CASSPIGTGQYEQYF. The V and J genes are TRBV28 and TRBJ2-7; 8 bases align to TRBD1. The length of the CDR3 is 15 residues. Germline V gene data show CDR1 as MDHEN and CDR2 as SYDVKM. The V and J ends lost 6 bases and 4 bases, in that order; junction bases with no gene match: 11.

This CDR3 reads CASSYNEGSHNEQFF. The CDR3 DNA reads as TGTGCCAGCAGCTACAACGAGGGATCCCACAATGAGCAGTTCTTC. V gene TRBV7-2 combines with J gene TRBJ2-1, with D tentatively TRBD2 (5 bases). The ends were cut back, 4 bases at V and 5 bases at J, with 15 bases in the middle. The V gene's germline CDR1 is SGHTA and CDR2 FQGNSA. The CDR3 contains 15 residues.

The sample holds many counts of this clonotype. The chain links TRBV2 to TRBJ2-7; 9 positions agree with TRBD1. V was clipped by 5 bases and J by 1 base; unmatched bases: 12. The CDR3 runs to 17 residues. Germline-derived CDR1 and CDR2 are SNHLY and FYNNEI. The CDR3 region is CASSNPGQGQPSYEQYF. Written as DNA, the CDR3 is TGTGCCAGCAGTAACCCCGGACAGGGGCAGCCGTCCTACGAGCAGTACTTC.

The V and J genes are TRBV7-6 and TRBJ1-1; TRBD1 is a possible D gene (5 bases). The V gene's germline CDR1 is SGHVS and CDR2 FNYEAQ. The V and J ends lost 1 base and 6 bases respectively, with 12 bases between them. CDR3 length equals 14 residues. CDR3: CASSLGGGIPEAFF. Written as DNA, the CDR3 is TGTGCCAGCAGCTTAGGGGGGGGGATCCCTGAAGCTTTCTTT. Filled out from reference TRBV7-6 and TRBJ1-1, the complete variable domain reads GAGVSQSPRYKVTKRGQDVALRCDPISGHVSLYWYRQALGQGPEFLTYFNYEAQQDKSGLPNDRFSAERPEGSISTLTIQRTEQRDSAMYRCASSLGGGIPEAFFGQGTRLTVV.

The rearrangement uses TRBV7-2 and TRBJ1-6; 7 bases fit TRBD1. CDR3 length: 13 amino acids. Per germline, CDR1 SGHTA and CDR2 FQGNSA. The V gene end was trimmed by 3 bases and the J gene end by 17 bases; junction bases not matched to a gene: 10. The CDR3 loop is CASSLTRRGDVHF. The CDR3, as DNA: TGTGCCAGCAGCTTGACCCGCAGGGGGGACGTCCACTTT.

This clonotype was observed a handful of times. This chain uses TRBV24-1 with TRBJ2-1; D unclear. This CDR3 contains 13 residues. Per the germline V gene, CDR1 is KGHDR and CDR2 is SFDVKD. Deletions cut 3 bases from V and 3 bases from J, with 5 bases between. CDR3: CATSDANYNEQFF. CDR3 DNA: TGTGCCACCAGTGATGCTAACTACAATGAGCAGTTCTTC.

This chain links TRBV10-3 with TRBJ2-7; 11 positions agree with TRBD2. The CDR3 sequence is 12 residues long. The V gene end was trimmed by 8 bases and the J gene end by 3 bases; junction bases not matched to a gene: 0. Looked up from germline, CDR1 is ENHRY and CDR2 is SYGVKD. This chain's CDR3 is CAIGTSGYEQYF. CDR3 in DNA: TGTGCCATCGGGACTAGCGGCTACGAGCAGTACTTC.

V usage is TRBV2 and J usage is TRBJ2-7, with 10 bases fitting TRBD1. The CDR3 contains 14 residues. The V segment lost 8 bases and the J segment 6 bases; nucleotides outside the gene matches: 10. Germline V gene lookup returns CDR1 SNHLY and CDR2 FYNNEI. The CDR3 nucleotides read TGTGCCAGCCTATGGGACAGGGGTTCGGGCGAGCAGTACTTC. Translated, it gives CASLWDRGSGEQYF.

V gene TRBV4-1 combines with J gene TRBJ1-4; tentative D call: TRBD1 (5 bases). Germline V CDR1 and CDR2: MGHRA, YSYEKL. The CDR3 runs 13 residues. V dropped 3 bases and J dropped 6 bases, with 8 bases sitting between them. The CDR3 bases are TGCGCCAGCAGCCAGGGGCTGTATGAAAAACTGTTTTTT. Translation: CASSQGLYEKLFF.

This sequence joins TRBV4-1 and TRBJ2-7, with TRBD2 identical over 7 bases. Germline V gene sequence: CDR1 MGHRA, CDR2 YSYEKL. Trimming removed 1 base from V and 1 base from J; junction bases left unmatched: 4. This CDR3 has 15 residues. Written as DNA, the CDR3 is TGCGCCAGCAGCCAAGGGCCAGCGGGGTCCTACGAGCAGTACTTC. Its protein product is CASSQGPAGSYEQYF.

Of note for this clonotype: Sequence at one end of the junction differs from germline and may be a read error. The chain couples TRBV5-1 to TRBJ2-7, with a possible D match to TRBD1 (6 bases). Matching the DNA end better, TRBJ2-5 makes the J call doubtful. Germline CDR1 reads SGHRS; CDR2 reads YFSETQ. The CDR3 length is 15 residues. DNA for the CDR3: TGCGCCAGCAGCACGATGACAGGACAACAAGGGACCCAGTACTTC. Protein sequence: CASSTMTGQQGTQYF.

This clonotype was detected only a few times. The chain employs TRBV6-6 and TRBJ2-5, with D uncertain. CDR3 length: 13 residues. V shed 7 bases and J shed 5 bases, with 14 bases lying between them. In germline, CDR1 is MNHNY, CDR2 SVGAGI (reference sequence). CDR3 coding DNA: TGTGCCAGCACGTCCCCTTCTGGGGAGACCCAGTACTTC. It encodes CASTSPSGETQYF.

V is TRBV5-4 and J is TRBJ2-3, with D perhaps matching TRBD1 (6 bases). Germline V lookup: CDR1 SGHNT, CDR2 YYREEE (reference sequence). CDR3 size: 14 residues. V was shortened by 0 bases and J by 5 bases, with 10 bases between the two germline ends. The CDR3 DNA reads as TGTGCCAGCAGCTTGGGTCAGGGGCAAGATACGCAGTATTTT. Translation gives CASSLGQGQDTQYF.

This clonotype has just one count. The V call is TRBV6-5, the J call TRBJ2-3; D call uncertain. Deletions cut 0 bases from V and 4 bases from J, with 5 bases between. In germline, CDR1 is MNHEY, CDR2 SVGAGI. CDR3 length: 13 residues. The CDR3 DNA reads as TGTGCCAGCAGTTACTCAGCCCCAGATACGCAGTATTTT. Translation gives CASSYSAPDTQYF.

In this sample, this clonotype turned up a few times. The J gene is TRBJ2-5, the V gene TRBV25-1; D gene uncertain. CDR3 length: 15 amino acids. Trimming cost V 2 bases and J 4 bases, with 14 bases left between them. Germline V gene sequence: CDR1 MGHDK, CDR2 SYGVNS. CDR3 loop: CASSERGASGETQYF. The DNA of the CDR3 is TGTGCCAGCAGTGAACGCGGCGCTTCCGGAGAGACCCAGTACTTC.

The sample holds a few counts of this clonotype. The rearrangement links TRBV2 to TRBJ2-5; D is unclear. The J call may be wrong; the DNA end is better matched by TRBJ2-7. The CDR3 has 13 residues. The germline V gene encodes CDR1 SNHLY and CDR2 FYNNEI. The CDR3 protein is CASSERRISEQYF. The CDR3 region has the DNA TGTGCCAGCAGTGAACGACGGATCTCCGAGCAGTACTTC.

The rearrangement joins TRBV5-6 to TRBJ2-7; unclear D gene. The CDR3 is 12 amino acids. The V gene lost 2 bases and the J gene lost 4 bases, with 7 bases spanning the gap. Germline-derived CDR1 and CDR2 are SGHDT and YYEEEE. CDR3 loop: CASSFKQYEQYF. The CDR3 DNA is TGTGCCAGCAGCTTCAAGCAGTACGAGCAGTACTTC.